The present entry profiles one T cell receptor beta chain with its context. This clonotype was found many times. Its target antigen remains unknown. No much larger clonotype is one base removed from it; base qualities were not supplied. The data were obtained in a study of CD8+CD57+ T cells in acquired aplastic anemia (dated by TCRdb to the late 2010s). Study-level background: Extracted DNA from sorted CD4+ and CD8+ cells averaged about 3 ug, ranging from roughly 0.17 to 30 ug. A CD8+CD57+ expansion meant a frequency higher than the mean frequency seen in healthy subjects.

What the authors observed across the whole study: Twenty-nine CD8+ CDR3 sequences were found in both patients and controls but appeared to be highly expressed in patients and within the immunodominant clones of the patients. Patients and healthy controls showed no significant difference in CD8+ Simpson's diversity (P=0.060).

Flow cytometry had shown CD8+CD57+ cell expansion in the patients selected for sequencing. Severe acquired aplastic anemia was diagnosed in all patients according to International Study of Aplastic Anemia and Agranulocytosis and Camitta criteria. No therapy had been received by the patients at the time of blood sampling. TCR repertoires of sorted CD4+ and CD8+ blood T cells from severe aplastic anemia patients and healthy subjects were deep-sequenced in the study. In the USA, patient enrollment took place under clinicaltrials.gov protocols 00001620, 01623167, 00001397, 00071045, 00081523 and 00961064. Ficoll-Paque density gradient centrifugation was used to isolate peripheral blood mononuclear cells. Before DNA was extracted, CD4+ and CD8+ T cells were sorted using either FACS or magnetic beads. The germline V gene (reference sequence) supplies CDR1 SEHNR and CDR2 FQNEAQ. The CDR3 numbers 18 residues from cysteine through phenylalanine. The only DNA kept is the CDR3, 54 bases in frame from the first base. V and J are truncated by 5 bases and 4 bases respectively, leaving an intervening sequence of 23 bases.

TCR beta VDJ combination and CDR3 sequence profiling used genomic DNA as the template. An Illumina HiSeq 2000 was used for TCR repertoire sequencing. Turning to the authors' computational methods: TRBV/TRBJ rearrangement plots, CDR3 size and DJ length profiles, and Simpson's diversity index were used to assess repertoires. The immunodominant clone was defined as the most abundant DNA sequence in deep sequencing data. CDR3 amino acid sequences were screened for sharing across subjects and were compared with published repertoires and the VDJdb database. TCRdb passed the public sequencing reads through fastp at Q25 and MiXCR, retaining productive beta sequences. Identical CDR3 proteins give one entry, which carries the most common genes and DNA. In this record, the V and J calls reflect TCRdb's handling and not the investigators' own analysis. For this sample there are 200,000 to 250,000 distinct CDR3 sequences; roughly 53% appear just once. The biggest ten clones account for nearly 20% of the sample.

The material sequenced was sorted CD4+, CD8+, or CD8+CD57+ T cells (not recorded which) from PBMCs. The TCR was taken from a human donor with aplastic anemia. Recombination joined TRBV7-9 with TRBJ1-4, and perhaps TRBD1 as D gene, on 5 matching bases. The CDR3: CASSPPRMIGTHNEKLFF. The nucleotides are TGTGCCAGCAGCCCCCCACGTATGATCGGGACTCATAATGAAAAACTGTTTTTT. Full variable domain (CDR3 extended with the reference TRBV7-9 and TRBJ1-4 proteins): DTGVSQNPRHKITKRGQNVTFRCDPISEHNRLYWYRQTLGQGPEFLTYFQNEAQLEKSRLLSDRFSAERPKGSFSTLEIQRTEQGDSAMYLCASSPPRMIGTHNEKLFFGSGTQLSVL.